Listed below are T cell receptor beta chains from one sample, sequenced in a study of blood T cell repertoires in COVID-19. Profiling relied on immunoSEQ multiplex PCR, and the TCRdb table lists in-frame clones only, not all of them. The table lists under 85,000 clones, around four fifths of them singletons. Sequenced: peripheral blood. These receptors came from a man older than 75 with active or convalescent COVID-19. Each CDR3 is given with its conserved first and last residue. The D gene is left open where the match is weak. Clone sizes are given selectively: once, few, many, or a class where the clone is expanded.

D gene,V gene,clone size,J gene,CDR3 DNA,CDR3 protein
NA,TRBV20-1,NA,TRBJ2-7,TGCAGTGTATACTCGTTGGGGACTTACTTC,CSVYSLGTYF
NA,TRBV6-5,NA,TRBJ1-3,TGTGCCAGCTCTCGGCCAGGGACTGGAAACACCATATATTTT,CASSRPGTGNTIYF
NA,TRBV10-3,NA,TRBJ1-1,TGTGCCATCAGTGATTCGGGGGAAGCTTTCTTT,CAISDSGEAFF
TRBD1,TRBV19,few,TRBJ2-1,TGTGCCAGTACCCCAGACAGGGTGAGGAATGAGCAGTTCTTC,CASTPDRVRNEQFF
TRBD1,TRBV28,NA,TRBJ2-7,TGTGCCAGCAGTTCAGAAGGACAGGGGCCACTTAGGGGGCAGTACTTC,CASSSEGQGPLRGQYF
TRBD2,TRBV7-8,NA,TRBJ2-7,TGTGCCAGCAGCTTAGTACTCCCCCGACTAGCGGGAGGGCCGCGAGAGCAGTACTTC,CASSLVLPRLAGGPREQYF
NA,TRBV19,NA,TRBJ1-4,TGTGCCAGTAGTATTTATGTCCAGGAAGAAAAACTGTTTTTT,CASSIYVQEEKLFF
TRBD1,TRBV2,NA,TRBJ2-5,TGTGCCAGCACTTTTGCCTGGGACAGGGGAGTTGGGGAGACCCAGTACTTC,CASTFAWDRGVGETQYF
TRBD1,TRBV5-8,once,TRBJ1-5,TGTGCCAGCAGCCGGGACAGGTCCAATCAGCCCCAGCATTTT,CASSRDRSNQPQHF
TRBD2,TRBV3-1/TRBV3-2,NA,TRBJ2-1,TGTGCCAGCAGCCAAGATTATCTCGCGGGGGGTGCTGGCAATGAGCAGTTCTTC,CASSQDYLAGGAGNEQFF
NA,TRBV30,NA,TRBJ2-3,TGTGCCTGGAGTGTACGGGGGGCGGGCACAGATACGCAGTATTTT,CAWSVRGAGTDTQYF
TRBD2,TRBV7-6,NA,TRBJ2-3,TGTGCCAGCAGCTTAGGCATCGGCGGGAGCTTAGATACGCAGTATTTT,CASSLGIGGSLDTQYF
TRBD1,TRBV12-3/TRBV12-4,NA,TRBJ2-7,TGTGCCAGCAGCCGGACAGGAGACGAGCAGTACTTC,CASSRTGDEQYF
NA,TRBV18,NA,TRBJ2-1,TGTGCCAGCTCACTAATTTATCCCTACAATGAGCAGTTCTTC,CASSLIYPYNEQFF
TRBD1,TRBV7-2,NA,TRBJ1-2,TGTGCCAGCAGCTTAGCGACAGGGTGGGAAGCTAACTATGGCTACACCTTC,CASSLATGWEANYGYTF
NA,TRBV15,NA,TRBJ1-6,TGTGCCACCAGCAGAGATAAGGACCGATGGGGGGTGAATTCACCCCTCCACTTT,CATSRDKDRWGVNSPLHF
TRBD1,TRBV30,few,TRBJ1-5,TGTGCCTGCAGGGGGAAGGTCAATCAGCCCCAGCATTTT,CACRGKVNQPQHF
NA,TRBV7-3,NA,TRBJ1-2,TGTGCCAGCAGCCCGAGTGGGGGGATGAGTGGCTACACCTTC,CASSPSGGMSGYTF
NA,TRBV5-1,NA,TRBJ1-5,TGCGCCAGCAGCTTGGGGGCAGATAATCAGCCCCAGCATTTT,CASSLGADNQPQHF
TRBD1,TRBV5-8,few,TRBJ1-5,TGTGCCAGCAGCGAGACAGGGATGTATCAGCCCCAGCATTTT,CASSETGMYQPQHF
TRBD1,TRBV7-2,once,TRBJ1-5,TGTGCCAGCAGCGAGGACAGGGTAGCTCAGCCCCAGCATTTT,CASSEDRVAQPQHF
NA,TRBV18,NA,TRBJ1-2,TGTGCCAGCTCACCACCATATCCGCAGGGGGGCTACACCTTC,CASSPPYPQGGYTF
TRBD2,TRBV4-1,NA,TRBJ2-3,TGCGCCAGCAGCCAAGATCGTGGGGGGGGTACAGATACGCAGTATTTT,CASSQDRGGGTDTQYF
NA,TRBV7-2,few,TRBJ1-2,TGTGCCAGCAGCTTAGTTGGGGGCGATGGCTACACCTTC,CASSLVGGDGYTF
NA,TRBV3-1/TRBV3-2,NA,TRBJ2-2,TGTGCCAGCAGCCAATTTCAGAACACCGGGGAGCTGTTTTTT,CASSQFQNTGELFF
TRBD1,TRBV6-2/TRBV6-3,once,TRBJ2-1,TGTGCCAGCAGTTACGTAGGACAGGGTATCGATGAGCAGTTCTTC,CASSYVGQGIDEQFF
TRBD1,TRBV29-1,NA,TRBJ1-1,TGCAGCGTTCCAGACTACAGGGGAGAGAACACTGAAGCTTTCTTT,CSVPDYRGENTEAFF
TRBD2,TRBV7-8,NA,TRBJ2-5,TGTGCCAGCAGCTTAGAGAACCTAGCGGGCGTAGAGACCCAGTACTTC,CASSLENLAGVETQYF
TRBD2,TRBV9,NA,TRBJ2-3,TGTGCCAGCAGCGTTACTAGCGGATACACAGATACGCAGTATTTT,CASSVTSGYTDTQYF
NA,TRBV18,NA,TRBJ2-3,TGTGCCAGCTCACCTACAGGGATCCGCACAGATACGCAGTATTTT,CASSPTGIRTDTQYF
TRBD1,TRBV29-1,NA,TRBJ2-7,TGCAGCGTTACACCCGGGACAGGGCACGAGCAGTACTTC,CSVTPGTGHEQYF
NA,TRBV20-1,NA,TRBJ1-3,TGCAGTGCTAGTAACAGGTCTGGCCCCTCTGGAAACACCATATATTTT,CSASNRSGPSGNTIYF
NA,TRBV29-1,NA,TRBJ1-5,TGCAGCGTTGGCTTGGGGGCTGGACAGCCCCAGCATTTT,CSVGLGAGQPQHF
TRBD2,TRBV5-1,NA,TRBJ2-3,TGCGCCAGCAGCGGGGGACTAGCGGCTAGCACAGATACGCAGTATTTT,CASSGGLAASTDTQYF
NA,TRBV14,NA,TRBJ1-1,TGTGCCAGCAGTATCCGCGATGAAGCTTTCTTT,CASSIRDEAFF
TRBD1,TRBV27,NA,TRBJ2-6,TGTGCCAGCAGGCCGGGACAGGGATTCTCTGGGGCCAACGTCCTGACTTTC,CASRPGQGFSGANVLTF
TRBD1,TRBV7-9,NA,TRBJ2-7,TGTGCCAGCAGCCCGATGGGCCGGGACAGGGTTTTGTACGAGCAGTACTTC,CASSPMGRDRVLYEQYF
TRBD1,TRBV29-1,NA,TRBJ1-4,TGCAGCGTTGGGGTGACAGGGGGCGGTGAAAAACTGTTTTTT,CSVGVTGGGEKLFF
NA,TRBV10-1,once,TRBJ1-1,TGCGCCAGCAGTGACTCCCCAGCGGGGACTGAAGCTTTCTTT,CASSDSPAGTEAFF
TRBD1,TRBV5-1,once,TRBJ2-7,TGCGCCAGCAGCTTGGGACAGGGAAAGTACGAGCAGTACTTC,CASSLGQGKYEQYF
NA,TRBV18,NA,TRBJ1-4,TGTGCCAGCTCCTACCGAGGCGATGAAAAACTGTTTTTT,CASSYRGDEKLFF
NA,TRBV24-1,few,TRBJ2-5,TGTGCCACCAGTGATCAGTACCAAGAGACCCAGTACTTC,CATSDQYQETQYF
NA,TRBV11-2,NA,TRBJ2-2,TGTGCCAGCAGCTTGTTTATCGGCACCGGGGAGCTGTTTTTT,CASSLFIGTGELFF
NA,TRBV5-1,few,TRBJ2-3,TGCGCCAGCAGCTTGTGGGGGGGCTTGGGCGATACGCAGTATTTT,CASSLWGGLGDTQYF
TRBD1,TRBV28,NA,TRBJ1-1,TGTGCCCTCCGAGGGGGCCTGACTGAAGCTTTCTTT,CALRGGLTEAFF
NA,TRBV5-8,NA,TRBJ1-3,TGTGCCAGCAGCTTGGGCGCGATTGGAAACACCATATATTTT,CASSLGAIGNTIYF
NA,TRBV3-1/TRBV3-2,few,TRBJ2-1,TGTGCCAGCAGCCAAGATACCAGAGAGCAGTTCTTC,CASSQDTREQFF
NA,TRBV7-8,NA,TRBJ1-6,TGTGCCAGCAGCCCGGGACTGCAAAATTCACCCCTCCACTTT,CASSPGLQNSPLHF
NA,TRBV19,NA,TRBJ1-2,TGTGCCAGTAGTAATACAGGGTACGGCTACACCTTC,CASSNTGYGYTF
TRBD1,TRBV15,NA,TRBJ2-3,TGTGCCACCAGCAGAACAGGGGGCGCAAATACGCAGTATTTT,CATSRTGGANTQYF
TRBD2,TRBV11-2,NA,TRBJ2-1,TGTGCCAGCAGCTCCAGACTAGCGGGAAGTATGTATGGATACAATGAGCAGTTCTTC,CASSSRLAGSMYGYNEQFF
TRBD1,TRBV27,NA,TRBJ1-2,TGTGCCAGCAGTTTAAAGGGGGCCACCACGCCCGCCTGGGGCTATGGCTACACCTTC,CASSLKGATTPAWGYGYTF
NA,TRBV2,NA,TRBJ1-5,TGTGCCAGCACCGTGGGAGGAGCCCAGCATTTT,CASTVGGAQHF
TRBD1,TRBV10-3,NA,TRBJ1-1,TGTGCCATCAGGGGGGACAGCCAGACTTTCTTT,CAIRGDSQTFF
TRBD1,TRBV5-1,NA,TRBJ2-1,TGCGCCAGCAGCCCCGCCCCCGGGACAGGGTACAATGAGCAGTTCTTC,CASSPAPGTGYNEQFF
TRBD1,TRBV7-8,NA,TRBJ1-1,TGTGCCAGCAGCTCAAGACAGGGGGCCCAAGCTTTCTTT,CASSSRQGAQAFF